This T cell receptor beta chain comes out of a study of T cell clonotyping in hematopoietic cell transplantation. This CDR3 region has 12 residues. Germline V gene lookup returns CDR1 SQVTM and CDR2 ANQGSEA. V was pared by 6 bases and J by 7 bases, with 15 bases between. The table came from immunoSEQ multiplex PCR; TCRdb's copy has only in-frame clones and leaves some out. The data contain thousands of clones, just over 75% of them seen just once; the ten biggest clones take up 27%. Specimen: PBMCs, collected 100 days after allogeneic stem cell transplant. This receptor was taken from a male patient in his fifties who had an allogeneic stem cell transplant from an unrelated donor, so the T cells may come from the graft donor. Some clones in this sample may be carry-over from other donors' samples. The chain employs TRBV29-1 and TRBJ1-2, with D hard to call. This CDR3 is CSVPRVPSGYTF. CDR3 coding DNA: TGCAGCGTGCCTCGAGTACCAAGTGGCTACACCTTC.